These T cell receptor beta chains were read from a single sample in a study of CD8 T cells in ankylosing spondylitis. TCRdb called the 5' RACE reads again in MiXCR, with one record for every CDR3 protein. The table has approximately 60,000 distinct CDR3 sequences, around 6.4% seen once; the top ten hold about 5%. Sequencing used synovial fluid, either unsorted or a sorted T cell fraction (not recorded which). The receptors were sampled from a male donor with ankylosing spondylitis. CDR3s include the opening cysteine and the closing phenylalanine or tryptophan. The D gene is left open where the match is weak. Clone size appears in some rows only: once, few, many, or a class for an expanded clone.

TGTGCCAGCAGCTTAGGGTCATTTGGGGCCAACGTCCTGACTTTC	CASSLGSFGANVLTF	NA	many	TRBV7-9	TRBJ2-6
TGTGCCAGCAGCCATACTAGCGGGGGCTTCACAGATACGCAGTATTTT	CASSHTSGGFTDTQYF	TRBD2	few	TRBV6-2/TRBV6-3	TRBJ2-3
TGTGCCAGCAAACGGGGACTACTCTACGAGCAGTACTTC	CASKRGLLYEQYF	TRBD2	few	TRBV2	TRBJ2-7
TGCAGCGCCAAAAAATGGGCTAGCGCGAACTTGGACAATGAGCAGTTCTTC	CSAKKWASANLDNEQFF	NA	many	TRBV29-1	TRBJ2-1
TGCGCCAGCAGCTCGGAGACAGGAGGGAACACTGAAGCTTTCTTT	CASSSETGGNTEAFF	NA	many	TRBV5-1	TRBJ1-1
TGTGCCACCCCGGGACAGGGCGCCTACGAGCAGTACTTC	CATPGQGAYEQYF	TRBD1	few	TRBV12-3/TRBV12-4	TRBJ2-7
TGTGCCAGCAGTTTAGGTTTCAATGAGCAGTTCTTC	CASSLGFNEQFF	NA	many	TRBV12-3/TRBV12-4	TRBJ2-1
TGTGCCAGCACCCGCGCGGTCCAGAGGACTGAAGCTTTCTTT	CASTRAVQRTEAFF	NA	many	TRBV5-6	TRBJ1-1
TGCAGTGCAGATACGCAGTATTTT	CSADTQYF	NA	NA	TRBV20-1	TRBJ2-3
TGCAGTGCTAGAGACCGGACTAGCGGGAGGGCCGGGAGCTCCTACAATGAGCAGTTCTTC	CSARDRTSGRAGSSYNEQFF	TRBD2	many	TRBV20-1	TRBJ2-1
TGTGCCAGCAGCCAAGACCTTGGACTAGCGGGTTTCTCCTACGAGCAGTACTTC	CASSQDLGLAGFSYEQYF	TRBD2	many	TRBV4-2	TRBJ2-7
TGTGCCATCAGTGATGGGTTAGGGACATCTACCTACGAGCAGTACTTC	CAISDGLGTSTYEQYF	NA	NA	TRBV10-3	TRBJ2-7
TGCGCCAGCAGGGTGGAGCCCAGCTTCACTGAAGCTTTCTTT	CASRVEPSFTEAFF	NA	few	TRBV5-1	TRBJ1-1
TGTGCCAGCAGTTCCGCCGGGACAGGGGATTTGGAGACCCAGTACTTC	CASSSAGTGDLETQYF	TRBD1	NA	TRBV28	TRBJ2-5
TGTGCCAGTAGTAAGCAGCGAGCCGGCACAGATACGCAGTATTTT	CASSKQRAGTDTQYF	NA	many	TRBV19	TRBJ2-3
TGTGCCAGCTCACCACAAGGGACAGGAAACACCATATATTTT	CASSPQGTGNTIYF	NA	NA	TRBV18	TRBJ1-3
TGTGCCAGCAGCTCGTACGTTATTGGGGGACGCGTGGGCTACACCTTC	CASSSYVIGGRVGYTF	NA	NA	TRBV7-9	TRBJ1-2
TGCGCCAGCAGTTCCCGACAGGGGGACCCTTACGAGCAGTACTTC	CASSSRQGDPYEQYF	TRBD1	few	TRBV5-1	TRBJ2-7
TGTGCCAGCAGAGAGGACAGGGCGTCCGAGCAGTACTTC	CASREDRASEQYF	TRBD1	many	TRBV25-1	TRBJ2-7
TGTGCCAGCAGTGGTACTTCATCGTTCACAGATACGCAGTATTTT	CASSGTSSFTDTQYF	NA	few	TRBV2	TRBJ2-3
TGTGCCATCAGAGCCGGGGGCACAGATACGCAGTATTTT	CAIRAGGTDTQYF	NA	many	TRBV10-3	TRBJ2-3
TGTGCCAGCAGCCCTCTGAGAACCGGGGAGCTGTTTTTT	CASSPLRTGELFF	NA	many	TRBV11-3	TRBJ2-2
TGTGCCAGCAGACATACAGGGGACAACTACGAGCAGTACTTC	CASRHTGDNYEQYF	TRBD1	few	TRBV28	TRBJ2-7
TGTGCCAGCAGCTTAGGTGGGGGGAATCCCTACGAGCAGTACTTC	CASSLGGGNPYEQYF	NA	many	TRBV7-2	TRBJ2-7
TGCAGCGTCGCTATGACAGGGGGATCCAACGAGCAGTACTTC	CSVAMTGGSNEQYF	TRBD1	many	TRBV29-1	TRBJ2-7
TGTGCCAGCAGCGGTAGGACTAGCGGGAGAGTTAGGGCCCACGAGCAGTACTTC	CASSGRTSGRVRAHEQYF	TRBD2	many	TRBV5-5	TRBJ2-7
TGCGCCAGCAGGACCCAGGGCGCGGCCACTGAAGCTTTCTTT	CASRTQGAATEAFF	NA	many	TRBV5-1	TRBJ1-1
TGTGCCAGCAGCTTGGTCGTCAGGGTGAACACTGAAGCTTTCTTT	CASSLVVRVNTEAFF	NA	few	TRBV5-5	TRBJ1-1
TGTGCCAGCGCCCGGGACAGGGTTGGCGACACTGAAGCTTTCTTT	CASARDRVGDTEAFF	TRBD1	NA	TRBV7-3	TRBJ1-1
TGCAGCGTTGGGCCTAGCGGGAGTTACGAGCAGTACTTC	CSVGPSGSYEQYF	TRBD2	many	TRBV29-1	TRBJ2-7
TGTGCCAGCAGTTCCCCCGGGGCCGGGGGAAACGAGCAGTACTTC	CASSSPGAGGNEQYF	NA	many	TRBV28	TRBJ2-7
TGTGCCAGCAGCTTGGGGGCAGGTCGGGGGGTGCAGTACTTC	CASSLGAGRGVQYF	TRBD2	few	TRBV5-6	TRBJ2-7
TGTGCCAGCAGTGACCTGACTAGCCGGAGATACAATGAGCAGTTCTTC	CASSDLTSRRYNEQFF	TRBD2	many	TRBV7-8	TRBJ2-1
TGCGCCAGCAGCCAAGGACGATTTGACAGGAACACCATATATTTT	CASSQGRFDRNTIYF	NA	NA	TRBV4-1	TRBJ1-3
TGCGCCAGCAGCCAAGATGAAGGGAGCTCCTACAATGAGCAGTTCTTC	CASSQDEGSSYNEQFF	NA	many	TRBV4-1	TRBJ2-1
TGCGCCAGCAGCTTCTCCCTAGCGGGATACACAGATACGCAGTATTTT	CASSFSLAGYTDTQYF	TRBD2	many	TRBV5-1	TRBJ2-3
TGCGCCAGCTCCTTGATGGACTCTGGGGCCAACGTCCTGACTTTC	CASSLMDSGANVLTF	NA	NA	TRBV5-1	TRBJ2-6
TGTGCCAGCAGCAATCGACTAGCGGGAGAGACCCAGTACTTC	CASSNRLAGETQYF	TRBD2	many	TRBV14	TRBJ2-5
TGTGCCAGCAGCCAAATCGCGGGATGGGGAGGCTACACCTTC	CASSQIAGWGGYTF	NA	many	TRBV7-3	TRBJ1-2
TGTGCCAGCAGTACCGGACTGGGGATCGACAATGAGCAGTTCTTC	CASSTGLGIDNEQFF	NA	NA	TRBV6-1	TRBJ2-1
TGTGCCAGCAGCCTAACCGGGACACAACCCTACGAGCAGTACTTC	CASSLTGTQPYEQYF	NA	many	TRBV27	TRBJ2-7
TGCGCCAGCACCAAGGAAGGGGTCTCCTACAATGAGCAGTTCTTC	CASTKEGVSYNEQFF	NA	many	TRBV5-1	TRBJ2-1